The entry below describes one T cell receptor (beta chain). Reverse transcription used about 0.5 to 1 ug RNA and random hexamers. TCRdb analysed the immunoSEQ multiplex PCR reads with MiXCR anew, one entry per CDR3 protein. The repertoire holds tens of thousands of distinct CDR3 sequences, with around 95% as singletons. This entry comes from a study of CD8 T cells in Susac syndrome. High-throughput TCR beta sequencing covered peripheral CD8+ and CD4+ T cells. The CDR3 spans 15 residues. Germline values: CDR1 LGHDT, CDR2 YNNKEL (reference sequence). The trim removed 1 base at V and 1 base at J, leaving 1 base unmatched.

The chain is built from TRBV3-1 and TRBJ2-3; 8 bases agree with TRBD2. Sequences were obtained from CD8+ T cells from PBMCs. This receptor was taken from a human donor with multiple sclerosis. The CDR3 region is CASSQVTSGTDTQYF. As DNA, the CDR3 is TGTGCCAGCAGCCAAGTGACTAGCGGCACAGATACGCAGTATTTT.